This is a list of T cell receptor beta chains from one sample in a study of blood T cell repertoires in COVID-19. Sequenced by immunoSEQ multiplex PCR; TCRdb stores in-frame clones only, minus some. The sample consists of about 300,000 clones, just over 85% of them appearing once. Material for sequencing was PBMCs or T cells enriched from blood (not recorded which). These receptors were taken from a man aged 25-45 years who had recovered from COVID-19. The CDR3 runs from the conserved cysteine through the conserved F or W. The order of the fields is clone size, J gene, D gene, V gene, CDR3 DNA, CDR3 protein. A D gene is named only where the DNA matches it firmly. Expanded clones get a size class; other rows say once, few or many, or leave the size out.

>-|TRBJ1-3|TRBD1|TRBV25-1
TGTGCCAGCAGGGAAGACAGGGGGCTAAACACCATATATTTT
CASREDRGLNTIYF
>-|TRBJ2-7|-|TRBV20-1
TGCAGTGCTAGTAGTTTGGGCCTCCAGGGATCCAGCTCCTACGAGCAGTACTTC
CSASSLGLQGSSSYEQYF
>-|TRBJ1-3|-|TRBV7-8
TGTGCCAGCAGCTTAGGGGTCGTCGGAGCTCCTTCTGGAAACACCATATATTTT
CASSLGVVGAPSGNTIYF
>-|TRBJ2-3|-|TRBV11-3
TGTGCCAGCAGCTTAGCTCGACTTCGATTCAGCGGACGCACAGATACGCAGTATTTT
CASSLARLRFSGRTDTQYF
>few|TRBJ1-5|TRBD1|TRBV19
TGTGCCAGTAGTAAATACCAGGACGGGACAGGCGGTCAGCCCCAGCATTTT
CASSKYQDGTGGQPQHF
>-|TRBJ2-3|-|TRBV9
TGTGCCAGCAGCGGGGCGGGGTCAGGTACGCAGTATTTT
CASSGAGSGTQYF
>-|TRBJ1-5|TRBD1|TRBV11-2
TGTGCCAGCAGCCCCGGACAGGTAAATCAGCCCCAGCATTTT
CASSPGQVNQPQHF
>-|TRBJ2-1|TRBD2|TRBV3-1/TRBV3-2
TGTGCCAGCAGCCAAGGCCTAGCGGGCACTCTGTTCTTC
CASSQGLAGTLFF
>-|TRBJ1-2|-|TRBV7-2
TGTGCCAGCAGCTCCGCCCCCCAGGATTACTATGGCTACACCTTC
CASSSAPQDYYGYTF
>-|TRBJ2-7|-|TRBV10-1
TGCGCCAGCAGACACGAGACCCTAAATCGACAGACGACTAGCTACGAGCAGTACTTC
CASRHETLNRQTTSYEQYF
>few|TRBJ2-5|-|TRBV11-3
TGTGCCAGCAGCTTTGGACAGGAGACCCAGTACTTC
CASSFGQETQYF
>-|TRBJ2-2|TRBD2|TRBV7-2
TGTGCCAGCAGCCCCGACGGCCTAGCGGGAGCTAGGGGGGAGCTGTTTTTT
CASSPDGLAGARGELFF
>-|TRBJ1-6|-|TRBV28
TGTGCCAGCATCTACGACCGGGTCAGTTCACCCCTCCACTTT
CASIYDRVSSPLHF
>few|TRBJ1-2|-|TRBV5-6
TGTGCCAGCAGCCGGGGCTATGGCTACACCTTC
CASSRGYGYTF
>-|TRBJ1-2|TRBD1|TRBV5-1
TGCGCCAGCAGCGAGCAGGGGGCCTATGGCTACACCTTC
CASSEQGAYGYTF
>-|TRBJ1-5|TRBD1|TRBV7-8
TGTGCCAGCAGCTACGGACAGGGTAAGAATCAGCCCCAGCATTTT
CASSYGQGKNQPQHF
>-|TRBJ2-7|-|TRBV6-1
TGTGCCAGCAGTGAAGAAGCGGGTGGAGGGTTCCTCACTACGACCGACTACGAGCAGTACTTC
CASSEEAGGGFLTTTDYEQYF
>-|TRBJ1-6|-|TRBV27
TGTGCCAGCAGTTTAACAGGGAGGGGGAGCTCCTATAATTCACCCCTCCACTTT
CASSLTGRGSSYNSPLHF
>few|TRBJ1-6|-|TRBV7-2
TGTGCCAGCAGCTTAGCGCTCGGACTCTATAATTCACCCCTCCACTTT
CASSLALGLYNSPLHF
>once|TRBJ1-4|-|TRBV5-6
TGTGCCAGCAGTTTTTTTCAGGGGGAAAAACTGTTTTTT
CASSFFQGEKLFF
>-|TRBJ2-7|TRBD2|TRBV7-2
TGTGCCAGCAGCCTTGGGACTAGCGGGGGGAGCTCCTACGAGCAGTACTTC
CASSLGTSGGSSYEQYF
>few|TRBJ2-1|-|TRBV20-1
TGCAGTGCTAGAGAACGGTATGAGCAGTTCTTC
CSARERYEQFF
>once|TRBJ1-4|TRBD1|TRBV6-1
TGTGCCAGCAGTGAAAGTGGGGGACAGGGGGCTGAAAAACTGTTTTTT
CASSESGGQGAEKLFF
>-|TRBJ1-1|TRBD1|TRBV10-2
TGCGCCAGCAGTGGGGGGACAGGGGGCACTGAAGCTTTCTTT
CASSGGTGGTEAFF
>-|TRBJ2-7|TRBD1|TRBV2
TGTGCCAGCAGTTCCGGGACAGGGCGTCTCGAGCAGTACTTC
CASSSGTGRLEQYF
>-|TRBJ2-7|-|TRBV30
TGTGCCCTCCGGGCAGGGGTTTACGAGCAGTACTTC
CALRAGVYEQYF
>-|TRBJ1-2|TRBD1|TRBV28
TGTGCCAGCAGTTTGAGGGGGCTATCCTATGGCTACACCTTC
CASSLRGLSYGYTF
>-|TRBJ1-1|-|TRBV9
TGTGCCAGCTCAACCCTCAGAGGTATAACTTTCTTT
CASSTLRGITFF
>-|TRBJ2-7|-|TRBV10-3
TGTGCCATCAGTGAGGGCAGGGGCTACGAGCAGTACTTC
CAISEGRGYEQYF
>-|TRBJ2-3|-|TRBV19
TGTGCCAGTAGTAGGGCCCCGTTCGCAGGGGAGAATACGCAGTATTTT
CASSRAPFAGENTQYF
>-|TRBJ2-7|TRBD2|TRBV11-3
TGTGCCAGCAGCTACGGACTAGCGGGATCCTCCCGCGGAGAGCAGTACTTC
CASSYGLAGSSRGEQYF
>-|TRBJ1-5|TRBD1|TRBV7-8
TGTGCCAGCAGCCCCCGGACAGGTCGCAATCAGCCCCAGCATTTT
CASSPRTGRNQPQHF
>-|TRBJ1-5|-|TRBV2
TGTGCCAGCGAGGGACACAGCAATCAGCCCCAGCATTTT
CASEGHSNQPQHF
>-|TRBJ2-3|TRBD2|TRBV11-3
TGTGCCAGCAGCTTATGGGCTAGCGGGACCGGCACAGATACGCAGTATTTT
CASSLWASGTGTDTQYF
>-|TRBJ1-3|-|TRBV29-1
TGCAGCGTTGAGTCCCCGGGAAACACCATATATTTT
CSVESPGNTIYF
>-|TRBJ1-2|-|TRBV3-1/TRBV3-2
TGTGCCAGCAGCCAATCGGGGGGACAATATAACTATGGCTACACCTTC
CASSQSGGQYNYGYTF
>-|TRBJ2-1|-|TRBV6-4
TGTGCCAGCAGTGACCAACAGGGTACCAATGAGCAGTTCTTC
CASSDQQGTNEQFF
>-|TRBJ1-2|-|TRBV3-1/TRBV3-2
TGTGCCAGCAGCCAGGGCAGGGCCGGGTATGGCTACACCTTC
CASSQGRAGYGYTF
>-|TRBJ1-4|TRBD1|TRBV5-1
TGCGCCAGCAGCTTAGGGGACAGGGCGAAGAATGAAAAACTGTTTTTT
CASSLGDRAKNEKLFF
>-|TRBJ2-1|TRBD1|TRBV7-9
TGTGCCAGCAGTCGGACCGGGACAGAGTACAATGAGCAGTTCTTC
CASSRTGTEYNEQFF
>-|TRBJ2-7|-|TRBV19
TGTGCCAGTAGTATCGCACAGGGTAACGAGCAGTACTTC
CASSIAQGNEQYF
>-|TRBJ2-1|-|TRBV6-5
TGTGCCAGCAGTTACTCCCAAGGGGCCAATGAGCAGTTCTTC
CASSYSQGANEQFF
>-|TRBJ2-5|TRBD2|TRBV7-8
TGTGCCAGCAGCTTAGCTCCCGGGGGGGTACAAGAGACCCAGTACTTC
CASSLAPGGVQETQYF
>few|TRBJ2-1|TRBD2|TRBV5-4
TGTGCCAGCAGTGACGGGACTAGCGGTAGCTCCTACAATGAGCAGTTCTTC
CASSDGTSGSSYNEQFF
>-|TRBJ2-5|-|TRBV7-9
TGTGCCAGCAGCTACTCTCTTGTGTCGGAAGAGACCCAGTACTTC
CASSYSLVSEETQYF
>-|TRBJ2-5|TRBD2|TRBV3-1/TRBV3-2
TGTGCCAGCAGCCGGCGGACTAGCGGGCTCGCAGAGACCCAGTACTTC
CASSRRTSGLAETQYF
>-|TRBJ2-1|-|TRBV24-1
TGTGCCACCAGCATACAGGCGGGGGCGGGTGAGCAGTTCTTC
CATSIQAGAGEQFF
>once|TRBJ2-1|-|TRBV18
TGTGCCAGCTCACTTGCCGGGAGCTCCTACAATGAGCAGTTCTTC
CASSLAGSSYNEQFF
>-|TRBJ2-1|TRBD2|TRBV11-1
TGTGCCAGCAGCTTTCTCCGACTAGCGGGGGGCAATGAGCAGTTCTTC
CASSFLRLAGGNEQFF
>-|TRBJ1-4|TRBD1|TRBV23-1
TGCGCCAGCAAACAGAGACAGGGCGAAAAACTGTTTTTT
CASKQRQGEKLFF
>-|TRBJ1-2|TRBD1|TRBV19
TGTGCCAGTAGTATCCAGGGGGTGGCTAACTATGGCTACACCTTC
CASSIQGVANYGYTF
>-|TRBJ1-4|-|TRBV9
TGTGCCAGCAGCGAGGGACTCCATAATGAAAAACTGTTTTTT
CASSEGLHNEKLFF